This passage covers 7 T cell receptor beta chains from one sample sequenced in a study of fetal regulatory T cell absence and autoimmunity. TCRdb keeps only in-frame clones here, not all; method: immunoSEQ multiplex PCR. The top ten hold less than 2.5% of the sample, which has some 87,000 clones, 72% seen once. The sequenced sample was pancreas tissue. The receptors stem from a male donor with IPEX syndrome.

The chain carries TRBV27 and TRBJ2-7, with TRBD1 identical over 10 bases. Germline CDR1 reads MNHEY; CDR2 reads SMNVEV (reference sequence). This CDR3 spans 15 amino acids. J was trimmed by 0 bases and V by 2 bases; bases with no gene match: 1. CDR3 loop: CASSLGTGVSYEQYF. CDR3 coding DNA: TGTGCCAGCAGTTTAGGGACAGGGGTCTCCTACGAGCAGTACTTC.

V is TRBV27 and J is TRBJ2-2; D is unresolved. CDR1 MNHEY and CDR2 SMNVEV come from the germline V gene (reference sequence). V lost 4 bases and J lost 1, with 16 bases in between. The length of the CDR3 is 17 residues. The CDR3 here is CASSYAVASLNTGELFF. CDR3 nucleotide sequence: TGTGCCAGCAGTTACGCGGTCGCTTCGTTGAACACCGGGGAGCTGTTTTTT.

The chain is built from TRBV5-1 and TRBJ2-3; D is possibly TRBD2 (5 bases). The CDR3 loop spans 15 amino acids. Germline V gene data show CDR1 as SGHRS and CDR2 as YFSETQ. V lost 4 bases, J lost 1 base, and 13 bases lay in between. The DNA of the CDR3 is TGCGCCAGCAGCCGATGGACCGGGGGCACAGATACGCAGTATTTT. This translates into CASSRWTGGTDTQYF.

The chain carries TRBV18 and TRBJ2-6, with a possible D match to TRBD1 (6 bases). The CDR3 length is 19 residues. Germline values: CDR1 KGHSH, CDR2 LQKENI. V lost 3 bases and J lost 0, with 18 bases in between. The CDR3 protein is CASSPRAGTLSSGANVLTF. The CDR3 DNA reads as TGTGCCAGCTCACCCAGAGCCGGGACACTTAGCTCTGGGGCCAACGTCCTGACTTTC.

This chain's CDR3 is CASSPGVGGTDTQYF. CDR3 nucleotide sequence: TGTGCCAGCTCACCAGGGGTAGGGGGCACAGATACGCAGTATTTT. The chain uses TRBV18 and TRBJ2-3, with D tentatively TRBD1 (5 bases). Germline assignment: CDR1 KGHSH and CDR2 LQKENI. With 2 bases removed from V and 1 base from J, the gap between germline ends came to 10 bases. This CDR3 has 15 residues.

This clone has only a few counts. J is TRBJ2-7 and V is TRBV4-2; weak D call: TRBD1 (5 bases). This CDR3 is 11 amino acids long. The germline V gene has CDR1 LGHNA and CDR2 YNFKEQ. V was pared by 4 bases and J by 4 bases, with 5 bases between. In DNA form, the CDR3 reads TGTGCCAGCAGCCCAGGGTACGAGCAGTACTTC. Translation gives CASSPGYEQYF.

This chain connects TRBV7-6 to TRBJ2-1; 11 bases match TRBD2. Germline lookup yields CDR1 SGHVS and CDR2 FNYEAQ. Trimming cost V 2 bases and J 4 bases; bases outside gene matches: 4. This CDR3 contains 16 residues. The CDR3 here is CASSLRLAGTYNEQFF. The CDR3 DNA is TGTGCCAGCAGCTTAAGACTAGCGGGGACATACAATGAGCAGTTCTTC.